One and the same sample provided the 27 T cell receptor beta chains below, sequenced in a study of technical replicates of blood from several donors. Assay used: immunoSEQ multiplex PCR; TCRdb lists only in-frame clones, some missing. The sample records fewer than 70,000 clones, less than 90% being singletons. Sequenced input: PBMCs. These receptors were taken from a human donor in good health. Some clones in this sample may be carry-over from other donors' samples.

V usage is TRBV18 and J usage is TRBJ2-5; 7 bases line up with TRBD1. CDR1 is KGHSH and CDR2 is LQKENI in the germline V gene. This CDR3 comprises 14 residues. With V trimmed by 5 bases and J by 4 bases, 7 bases remained unmatched. In DNA form, the CDR3 reads TGTGCCAGCTCAAGAAAAAGGGGGCTAGAGACCCAGTACTTC. Amino acid sequence: CASSRKRGLETQYF.

The rearrangement joins TRBV21-1 to TRBJ2-7; the table's TRBD2 call for D was not verified on the DNA. TRBV21-1 is tagged as a pseudogene. The CDR3 covers 16 residues. The CDR3 region has the DNA TGTGCCAGCAGCAAATCGGAAGGCGGGAGTAGATACGAGCAGTACTTC. Encoded protein: CASSKSEGGSRYEQYF.

The rearrangement uses TRBV7-6 and TRBJ2-1; TRBD2 aligns across 10 bases. The CDR3 runs to 15 residues. Trimming cost V 5 bases and J 4 bases; bases outside gene matches: 5. Looked up from germline, CDR1 is SGHVS and CDR2 is FNYEAQ. The CDR3 DNA follows: TGTGCCAGCAGCCCGGGACTAGCGCCATACAATGAGCAGTTCTTC. This gives the protein CASSPGLAPYNEQFF.

V and J are TRBV6-6 and TRBJ2-7; 8 bases map to TRBD2. J gave up 2 bases and V 0 bases, and 3 bases lay outside the gene matches. Germline assignment: CDR1 MNHNY and CDR2 SVGAGI (reference sequence). CDR3 length equals 15 residues. This chain's CDR3 is CASSYSAGGTYEQYF. CDR3 nucleotides: TGTGCCAGCAGTTACTCTGCGGGGGGAACCTACGAGCAGTACTTC.

On this clone: Other DNA sequences in the same sample also yield this CDR3. The V and J genes are TRBV6-5 and TRBJ1-5; 10 bases are a match to TRBD1. Trimming took 4 bases from V and 7 from J; bases not matched to a gene: 4. Germline V gene sequence: CDR1 MNHEY, CDR2 SVGAGI. This CDR3 comprises 14 residues. CDR3 amino acids: CASSLTGGGQPQHF. The CDR3 coding sequence is TGTGCCAGCAGTTTGACAGGGGGCGGGCAGCCCCAGCATTTT.

This chain joins TRBV6-5 and TRBJ1-1; TRBD1 might be the D (5 bases). V lost 6 bases and J 5 bases, leaving 16 bases between the germline ends. The CDR3 contains 14 residues. Germline CDR1 reads MNHEY; CDR2 reads SVGAGI. CDR3 sequence reads: CASSSGLSWTEAFF. DNA for the CDR3: TGTGCCAGCAGCTCAGGGTTGTCGTGGACTGAAGCTTTCTTT.

The V call is TRBV19, the J call TRBJ1-3; the D is unclear. CDR1 and CDR2 from the germline V gene are LNHDA and SQIVND (reference sequence). This CDR3 has 16 amino acids. V lost 3 bases and J lost 0, with 12 bases in between. The CDR3 is CASSIRGITSGNTIYF. DNA of the CDR3: TGTGCCAGTAGTATCCGAGGCATTACCTCTGGAAACACCATATATTTT.

This sequence joins TRBV5-1 and TRBJ2-3; 9 nucleotides match TRBD2. Germline trimming cut 7 bases from V and 0 bases from J; bases unmatched to any gene: 9. Germline V lookup: CDR1 SGHRS, CDR2 YFSETQ. The CDR3 sequence is 16 residues long. The CDR3: CASSLITSGSTDTQYF. CDR3 DNA: TGCGCCAGCTCCCTTATTACTAGCGGGAGCACAGATACGCAGTATTTT. The variable domain in full, completed from reference TRBV5-1 and TRBJ2-3, reads KAGVTQTPRYLIKTRGQQVTLSCSPISGHRSVSWYQQTPGQGLQFLFEYFSETQRNKGNFPGRFSGRQFSNSRSEMNVSTLELGDSALYLCASSLITSGSTDTQYFGPGTRLTVL.

V is TRBV7-9 and J is TRBJ2-5; D may be TRBD1 (6 bases). This CDR3 is 14 amino acids long. CDR1 is SEHNR and CDR2 is FQNEAQ in the germline V gene (reference sequence). The V end lost 3 bases, the J end lost 0 bases, and 8 bases lay between the germline ends. In DNA form, the CDR3 reads TGTGCCAGCAGCTTTGGACAGAACCAAGAGACCCAGTACTTC. Protein product: CASSFGQNQETQYF. Together with reference TRBV7-9 and TRBJ2-5, the CDR3 gives the full variable domain: DTGVSQNPRHKITKRGQNVTFRCDPISEHNRLYWYRQTLGQGPEFLTYFQNEAQLEKSRLLSDRFSAERPKGSFSTLEIQRTEQGDSAMYLCASSFGQNQETQYFGPGTRLLVL.

The chain is built from TRBV7-9 and TRBJ2-3, with 12 bases matching TRBD2. The V gene end was trimmed by 3 bases and the J gene end by 5 bases; junction bases not matched to a gene: 12. This CDR3 has 18 residues. Germline lookup yields CDR1 SEHNR and CDR2 FQNEAQ (reference sequence). DNA for the CDR3: TGTGCCAGCAGCTTGGCTCTACTAGCGGGGGGTTCGTTAGATACGCAGTATTTT. Amino acids: CASSLALLAGGSLDTQYF.

V gene TRBV5-4 combines with J gene TRBJ1-1; D is ambiguous. Germline V gene sequence: CDR1 SGHNT, CDR2 YYREEE (reference sequence). There are 13 residues in the CDR3. V dropped 0 bases and J dropped 5 bases, with 8 bases sitting between them. The DNA of the CDR3 is TGTGCCAGCAGCTTGGGTCGGTGGACTGAAGCTTTCTTT. It codes for CASSLGRWTEAFF.

This sequence joins TRBV5-1 and TRBJ1-4, with D unclear. Germline V gene data show CDR1 as SGHRS and CDR2 as YFSETQ. Trimming took off 1 base at V and 0 bases at J, with 10 bases between the two ends. The CDR3 consists of 16 residues. The CDR3, as DNA: TGCGCCAGCAGCTTGTCAGGCCTCGCAACTAATGAAAAACTGTTTTTT. Encoded protein: CASSLSGLATNEKLFF.

This clone was recorded a few times. The chain has TRBV2 and TRBJ2-3, with a possible D match to TRBD2 (6 bases). Germline assignment: CDR1 SNHLY and CDR2 FYNNEI. Deletions cut 6 bases from V and 0 bases from J, with 13 bases between. The CDR3 consists of 15 residues. CDR3 residues: CASRRGGVSTDTQYF. CDR3 bases: TGTGCCAGCAGGAGGGGCGGGGTTAGCACAGATACGCAGTATTTT.

This chain connects TRBV10-3 to TRBJ1-5, with D unresolved. The CDR3 is 17 residues long. Trimming stripped 0 bases from V and 0 bases from J, with 12 bases between. Per germline, CDR1 ENHRY and CDR2 SYGVKD. CDR3 coding DNA: TGTGCCATCAGTGAGTCGCTCCCCAGTTATAGCAATCAGCCCCAGCATTTT. Translation: CAISESLPSYSNQPQHF.

The chain joins TRBV27 to TRBJ1-6, with 7 nucleotides matching TRBD1. Germline loops: CDR1 MNHEY, CDR2 SMNVEV (reference sequence). V was pared by 5 bases and J by 7 bases, with 5 bases of the junction left unmatched. CDR3 size: 14 residues. The CDR3 nucleotides are TGTGCCAGCAGTATCCCGGGACAGAATTCACCCCTCCACTTT. Translating gives CASSIPGQNSPLHF.

DNA for the CDR3: TGTGCCAGCAGCTTAATGGCAGTTAACTATGGCTACACCTTC. Its translation: CASSLMAVNYGYTF. The V and J genes are TRBV5-4 and TRBJ1-2; D is ambiguous. Germline V CDR1 and CDR2: SGHNT, YYREEE (reference sequence). This CDR3 has 14 residues. V shed 2 bases and J shed 1 base, with 9 bases lying between them. Together with reference TRBV5-4 and TRBJ1-2, the CDR3 gives the full variable domain: ETGVTQSPTHLIKTRGQQVTLRCSSQSGHNTVSWYQQALGQGPQFIFQYYREEENGRGNFPPRFSGLQFPNYSSELNVNALELDDSALYLCASSLMAVNYGYTFGSGTRLTVV.

The V gene is TRBV5-4, the J gene TRBJ2-2; the match to TRBD2 covers 16 bases. The CDR3 sequence is 19 residues long. CDR1 is SGHNT, CDR2 YYREEE, per germline (reference sequence). V trimming: 4 bases; J trimming: 4 bases; junction bases outside the gene matches: 10. The CDR3 here is CASSNWGLAGGSGTGELFF. The CDR3 DNA follows: TGTGCCAGCAGCAACTGGGGACTAGCGGGAGGGAGCGGCACCGGGGAGCTGTTTTTT.

The V and J genes are TRBV15 and TRBJ2-7; the D gene is possibly TRBD2 (5 bases). Germline-derived CDR1 and CDR2 are LNHNV and YYDKDF (reference sequence). This CDR3 is built from 15 residues. V was cut by 1 base and J by 1 base, with 11 bases left in between. Here the CDR3 DNA reads TGTGCCACCAGCAGAGTTGAAGGACTTTCCTACGAGCAGTACTTC. This translates into CATSRVEGLSYEQYF.

This clone came up a few times. V is TRBV29-1 and J is TRBJ1-5; tentative D call: TRBD1 (6 bases). The CDR3 runs 16 residues. The V end lost 6 bases, the J end lost 2 bases, and 20 bases lay between the germline ends. Germline V gene lookup returns CDR1 SQVTM and CDR2 ANQGSEA. CDR3 bases: TGCAGCGTCACACTAGGGACAATGCGGCGCAATCAGCCCCAGCATTTT. Its protein product is CSVTLGTMRRNQPQHF.

The chain couples TRBV29-1 to TRBJ2-5; D is unclear. CDR1 and CDR2 from the germline V gene are SQVTM and ANQGSEA. Trimming removed 8 bases at V and 5 bases at J, with 9 bases between. This CDR3 is 10 amino acids long. For the CDR3, the DNA is TGCAGCTCTATTTCGGAGACCCAGTACTTC. As protein: CSSISETQYF.

The V and J genes are TRBV15 and TRBJ2-2; a weak D match, TRBD2 (5 bases). The V end lost 0 bases, the J end lost 6 bases, and 14 bases lay between the germline ends. The CDR3 consists of 16 residues. The germline V gene encodes CDR1 LNHNV and CDR2 YYDKDF (reference sequence). DNA for the CDR3: TGTGCCACCAGCAGAGATCAGTTTCGGGGAGCCGGGGAGCTGTTTTTT. As protein: CATSRDQFRGAGELFF.

A single count supports this clone. The chain links TRBV7-2 to TRBJ2-1; TRBD2 matches at 10 bases. Germline-derived CDR1 and CDR2 are SGHTA and FQGNSA. V shed 1 base and J 2 bases; nucleotides not matched to a gene: 2. The CDR3 contains 16 residues. CDR3 in amino acids: CASSLVLAGAYNEQFF. In DNA form, the CDR3 reads TGTGCCAGCAGCTTAGTCCTAGCGGGAGCCTACAATGAGCAGTTCTTC.

The chain is built from TRBV4-2 and TRBJ2-3; 9 bases line up with TRBD2. The CDR3 covers 15 residues. The V gene end was trimmed by 3 bases and the J gene end by 6 bases; junction bases not matched to a gene: 7. CDR1 and CDR2 from the germline V gene are LGHNA and YNFKEQ. The CDR3 is CASSHSSGVADTQYF. Written as DNA, the CDR3 is TGTGCCAGCAGCCACTCTAGCGGGGTCGCGGATACGCAGTATTTT.

The chain combines TRBV5-1 with TRBJ2-7, with TRBD1 matching over 9 bases. The CDR3 extends over 14 amino acids. Germline V CDR1 and CDR2: SGHRS, YFSETQ. Trimming cost V 4 bases and J 4 bases; bases outside gene matches: 6. The CDR3 nucleotides are TGCGCCAGCAGCGCGGGACAGGGAGGATACGAGCAGTACTTC. Protein: CASSAGQGGYEQYF. The variable domain in full, completed from reference TRBV5-1 and TRBJ2-7, reads KAGVTQTPRYLIKTRGQQVTLSCSPISGHRSVSWYQQTPGQGLQFLFEYFSETQRNKGNFPGRFSGRQFSNSRSEMNVSTLELGDSALYLCASSAGQGGYEQYFGPGTRLTVT.

This chain uses TRBV5-4 with TRBJ1-1, with a possible D match to TRBD1 (6 bases). The CDR3 spans 13 residues. Deletions cut 4 bases from V and 5 bases from J, with 12 bases between. Germline lookup yields CDR1 SGHNT and CDR2 YYREEE (reference sequence). The CDR3 DNA sequence: TGTGCCAGCAGCCCCGGACAGAGTACTGAAGCTTTCTTT. Amino acids: CASSPGQSTEAFF.

The sample holds one count of this clone. The rearrangement uses TRBV11-1 and TRBJ2-1, with D possibly TRBD2 on 6 matching bases. The V gene's germline CDR1 is SGHAT and CDR2 FQDESV (reference sequence). V shed 3 bases and J shed 4 bases, with 13 bases lying between them. The CDR3 consists of 15 residues. The CDR3 nucleotides read TGTGCCAGCAGCTTTGGGCGGGACGGTTACAATGAGCAGTTCTTC. Its protein product is CASSFGRDGYNEQFF.

This clone has only a few counts. The chain links TRBV25-1 to TRBJ1-1; D might be TRBD1 (6 bases). The CDR3 runs to 16 residues. Trimming stripped 8 bases from V and 4 bases from J, with 23 bases between. Germline lookup yields CDR1 MGHDK and CDR2 SYGVNS. The CDR3 spells CASGPGTGTWGTEAFF. The CDR3 nucleotides are TGTGCCAGCGGCCCGGGAACAGGGACGTGGGGCACTGAAGCTTTCTTT.